A selection of T cell receptor beta chains follows, all from one sample in a study of cytomegalovirus exposure and HLA in healthy donors. Assay: immunoSEQ multiplex PCR; the TCRdb copy retains only in-frame clones and omits some. This table holds some 180,000 clones, roughly 80% found once. Sequencing was done on a sample of PBMCs. Source of these receptors: a male donor in good health and CMV-seronegative. Both conserved end residues are part of each CDR3. The D gene is left open where the match is weak. Rows may omit the clone size; those that give it use once, few, many or a size class.

.	TRBJ2-2	.	TRBV5-4	TGTGCCAGCAGCTTGGGGTGGCAGGGGCTCCGCACCGGGGAGCTGTTTTTT	CASSLGWQGLRTGELFF
.	TRBJ2-3	TRBD1	TRBV4-1	TGCGCCAGCAGCCAAGAGAGCAGGGGGCAGCGCACAGATACGCAGTATTTT	CASSQESRGQRTDTQYF
.	TRBJ1-4	TRBD1	TRBV6-1	TGTGCCAGCAGTGGTTCAGGGGGCCTTAATGAAAAACTGTTTTTT	CASSGSGGLNEKLFF
.	TRBJ1-2	TRBD1	TRBV29-1	TGCAGCGTTGAAGATCCACAGGGGGAGGACTTC	CSVEDPQGEDF
.	TRBJ1-1	.	TRBV11-2	TGTGCCAGCAGCTTTGGGCAGCCGATGAACACTGAAGCTTTCTTT	CASSFGQPMNTEAFF
.	TRBJ1-1	.	TRBV5-6	TGTGCCAGCAGCAGAACAGTGAACACTGAAGCTTTCTTT	CASSRTVNTEAFF
.	TRBJ1-2	TRBD1	TRBV7-9	TGTGCCAGCAGCTCCGGACAGGGACGAGGCTACACCTTC	CASSSGQGRGYTF
.	TRBJ2-2	.	TRBV5-1	TGCGCCAGCAGCTTGGTCCCAGGGAACACCGGGGAGCTGTTTTTT	CASSLVPGNTGELFF
few	TRBJ1-5	TRBD1	TRBV19	TGTGCCAGTAGTTCGGACAGGGGACAGCCCCAGCATTTT	CASSSDRGQPQHF
.	TRBJ2-2	.	TRBV15	TGTGCCACCAGCCCATTTCCCCGGACCGGGGAGCTGTTTTTT	CATSPFPRTGELFF
.	TRBJ1-1	.	TRBV7-9	TGTGCCAGCAGCTTAGATTGGGAGGAAGGAATATGGGGGAGCACTGAAGCTTTCTTT	CASSLDWEEGIWGSTEAFF
once	TRBJ2-3	.	TRBV6-6	TGTGCCAGCGTGACGGGGGGCACAGATACGCAGTATTTT	CASVTGGTDTQYF
.	TRBJ1-1	.	TRBV5-6	TGTGCCAGCAGCTTGTTAGGCGGGGGCTTTTTCTTT	CASSLLGGGFFF
.	TRBJ2-6	.	TRBV5-1	TGCGCCAGCAGCTCAGGGGCTGGGGCCAACGTCCTGACTTTC	CASSSGAGANVLTF
.	TRBJ1-2	TRBD1	TRBV6-6	TGTGCCAGCAGTTACGGGGCGGGACAGGCAAATGGCTACACCTTC	CASSYGAGQANGYTF
.	TRBJ1-2	.	TRBV6-5	TGTGCCAGCAGTTACTCGCGCTTGAGCAACCATGGCTACACCTTC	CASSYSRLSNHGYTF
.	TRBJ2-5	.	TRBV7-2	TGTGCCAGCAGCTTTCAAGGGGTCTGGGAGACCCAGTACTTC	CASSFQGVWETQYF
few	TRBJ2-7	TRBD1	TRBV19	TGTGCCAGTGCGCCCAACAGGGGCGAGCAGTACTTC	CASAPNRGEQYF
.	TRBJ2-5	TRBD2	TRBV27	TGTGCCAGCAGCCCCGGACTAGCGGTACCGGGGACCCAGTACTTC	CASSPGLAVPGTQYF
once	TRBJ2-1	.	TRBV7-7	TGTGCCAGCAGCCCCACAGGGCAGCCCTACAATGAGCAGTTCTTC	CASSPTGQPYNEQFF
once	TRBJ2-7	TRBD1	TRBV6-1	TGTGCCAGCAGTGACCCGGGACAGGGGAATTACGAGCAGTACTTC	CASSDPGQGNYEQYF
.	TRBJ1-6	TRBD1	TRBV15	TGTGCCACCGGCAAAGACAGGGGGCCCGCTGGGTCACCCCTCCACTTT	CATGKDRGPAGSPLHF
.	TRBJ1-1	TRBD1	TRBV5-6	TGTGCCAGCAGCGGGGGACAGGGAATTTGGAACACTGAAGCTTTCTTT	CASSGGQGIWNTEAFF
.	TRBJ2-7	.	TRBV2	TGTGCCAGCAGTCGTCTAAGCGCAACCTACGAGCAGTACTTC	CASSRLSATYEQYF
once	TRBJ1-1	.	TRBV7-9	TGTTCCAGCAGCTTACCAACCGGGAGCGACACTGAAGCTTTCTTT	CSSSLPTGSDTEAFF
.	TRBJ1-3	.	TRBV4-2	TGTGCCAGCAGCCAAGAGGGGACACACTCTGGAAACACCATATATTTT	CASSQEGTHSGNTIYF
.	TRBJ2-7	TRBD1	TRBV18	TGTGCCAGCTCACCCGGGACAGGGGTTGGGTACGAGCAGTACTTC	CASSPGTGVGYEQYF
.	TRBJ1-5	.	TRBV7-9	TGTGCCAGCAGCTTAGTGGCCAATCAGCCCCAGCATTTT	CASSLVANQPQHF
.	TRBJ1-5	.	TRBV6-1	TGTGCCAGCACAGACTTCAGCAATCAGCCCCAGCATTTT	CASTDFSNQPQHF
.	TRBJ1-4	.	TRBV7-2	TGTGCCAGCAGCCAATCTGCAGTAACCAATGAAAAACTGTTTTTT	CASSQSAVTNEKLFF
.	TRBJ1-3	.	TRBV5-1	TGCGCCAGCAGCTCCTTCGGCGGGCGCTCTGGAAACACCATATATTTT	CASSSFGGRSGNTIYF
.	TRBJ1-1	TRBD1	TRBV7-7	TGTGCTAGCAGCCCCCGGGACAGGGACCCTGGGGGCACTGAAGCTTTCTTT	CASSPRDRDPGGTEAFF
.	TRBJ1-5	.	TRBV5-1	TGCGCCAGCAGCTTAGGAGGATCGGGACAGCCCCAGCATTTT	CASSLGGSGQPQHF
.	TRBJ2-2	TRBD2	TRBV11-2	TGTGCCAGCAGGAGCGGGGGGTACCTAGGGGAGCTGTTTTTT	CASRSGGYLGELFF
once	TRBJ2-7	TRBD2	TRBV18	TGTGCCAGCTCACCACCGGGGGGGGGTGCAAACTACGAGCAGTACTTC	CASSPPGGGANYEQYF
few	TRBJ2-4	TRBD1	TRBV13	TGTGCCAGCAGCTTAGGGGGACAGGGAAGGAACATTCAGTACTTC	CASSLGGQGRNIQYF
.	TRBJ2-5	TRBD1	TRBV27	TGTGCCAGCAGTTTAACAGGGGGCGTTTGGTGGGCCCAGTACTTC	CASSLTGGVWWAQYF
.	TRBJ2-7	TRBD2	TRBV5-1	TGCGCCAGCAGCTTGGGGTGGCTAGCGGGGGGGCCATACGAGCAGTACTTC	CASSLGWLAGGPYEQYF
.	TRBJ2-2	TRBD1	TRBV16	TGTGCCAGCAGCCAAACCTCCGGGACAGGGGTCACCGGGGAGCTGTTTTTT	CASSQTSGTGVTGELFF
.	TRBJ1-4	TRBD1	TRBV19	TGTGCCAGTAAATTCGGGACAGCAACTAATGAAAAACTGTTTTTT	CASKFGTATNEKLFF
once	TRBJ1-3	.	TRBV5-1	TGCGCCAGCAGCTTGGTTGGGGGCGCTGGAAACACCATATATTTT	CASSLVGGAGNTIYF
.	TRBJ1-2	TRBD1	TRBV6-5	TGTGCCAGCAGACCGACAGGGCCCTATGGCTACACCTTC	CASRPTGPYGYTF
.	TRBJ2-4	.	TRBV6-1	TGTGCCAGCAGTGTGGAATCGGTCAGGGCCAGCAAAAACATTCAGTACTTC	CASSVESVRASKNIQYF
.	TRBJ1-2	TRBD1	TRBV5-1	TGCGCCAGCAGCTTGGCCGGGACAGGGGTTTCCTATGGCTACACCTTC	CASSLAGTGVSYGYTF
.	TRBJ1-1	.	TRBV6-5	TGTGCCAGCAGCCTATGGGCCGGGGGGACTGAAGCTTTCTTT	CASSLWAGGTEAFF
few	TRBJ2-7	.	TRBV11-2	TGTGCCAGCAGCTTAGAGTCCGGGGGCGAGCAGTACTTC	CASSLESGGEQYF
few	TRBJ2-2	.	TRBV19	TGTGCCAGTAGTCCCTCTGGACAGAGGAACACCGGGGAGCTGTTTTTT	CASSPSGQRNTGELFF
.	TRBJ1-4	TRBD1	TRBV5-1	TGCGCCAGCAGCCTCACCGGGACAGGTCGTGAAAAACTGTTTTTT	CASSLTGTGREKLFF
.	TRBJ1-5	.	TRBV14	TGTGCCAGCAGCCAACGGGGTCAGCCCCAGCATTTT	CASSQRGQPQHF
.	TRBJ1-4	.	TRBV18	TGTGCCAGCTCACCGTCGGCAGGTCTTAATGAAAAACTGTTTTTT	CASSPSAGLNEKLFF
once	TRBJ1-2	.	TRBV11-2	TGTGCCAGCAGCTTAGCCCCGGACAGCTATGGCTACACCTTC	CASSLAPDSYGYTF
.	TRBJ2-2	.	TRBV7-9	TGTGCCAGCAGCTTAGCGGGGCCAACGAACACCGGGGAGCTGTTTTTT	CASSLAGPTNTGELFF
.	TRBJ1-1	.	TRBV6-5	TGTGCCAGCGCCCGGGGGAACACTGAAGCTTTCTTT	CASARGNTEAFF
few	TRBJ1-3	TRBD1	TRBV6-5	TGTGCCAGCAGTTCCGACAGGGTTGGAAACACCATATATTTT	CASSSDRVGNTIYF
.	TRBJ1-5	.	TRBV6-5	TGTGCCAGCAGCCAAAAGGGGTATAGCAATCAGCCCCAGCATTTT	CASSQKGYSNQPQHF
once	TRBJ1-5	.	TRBV2	TGTGCCAGCAGTCCACAAGTCCAGCCCCAGCATTTT	CASSPQVQPQHF
once	TRBJ1-5	.	TRBV9	TGTGCCAGCAGCGTTTGCAGGGTAGGGGGTTCTAATCAGCCCCAGCATTTT	CASSVCRVGGSNQPQHF